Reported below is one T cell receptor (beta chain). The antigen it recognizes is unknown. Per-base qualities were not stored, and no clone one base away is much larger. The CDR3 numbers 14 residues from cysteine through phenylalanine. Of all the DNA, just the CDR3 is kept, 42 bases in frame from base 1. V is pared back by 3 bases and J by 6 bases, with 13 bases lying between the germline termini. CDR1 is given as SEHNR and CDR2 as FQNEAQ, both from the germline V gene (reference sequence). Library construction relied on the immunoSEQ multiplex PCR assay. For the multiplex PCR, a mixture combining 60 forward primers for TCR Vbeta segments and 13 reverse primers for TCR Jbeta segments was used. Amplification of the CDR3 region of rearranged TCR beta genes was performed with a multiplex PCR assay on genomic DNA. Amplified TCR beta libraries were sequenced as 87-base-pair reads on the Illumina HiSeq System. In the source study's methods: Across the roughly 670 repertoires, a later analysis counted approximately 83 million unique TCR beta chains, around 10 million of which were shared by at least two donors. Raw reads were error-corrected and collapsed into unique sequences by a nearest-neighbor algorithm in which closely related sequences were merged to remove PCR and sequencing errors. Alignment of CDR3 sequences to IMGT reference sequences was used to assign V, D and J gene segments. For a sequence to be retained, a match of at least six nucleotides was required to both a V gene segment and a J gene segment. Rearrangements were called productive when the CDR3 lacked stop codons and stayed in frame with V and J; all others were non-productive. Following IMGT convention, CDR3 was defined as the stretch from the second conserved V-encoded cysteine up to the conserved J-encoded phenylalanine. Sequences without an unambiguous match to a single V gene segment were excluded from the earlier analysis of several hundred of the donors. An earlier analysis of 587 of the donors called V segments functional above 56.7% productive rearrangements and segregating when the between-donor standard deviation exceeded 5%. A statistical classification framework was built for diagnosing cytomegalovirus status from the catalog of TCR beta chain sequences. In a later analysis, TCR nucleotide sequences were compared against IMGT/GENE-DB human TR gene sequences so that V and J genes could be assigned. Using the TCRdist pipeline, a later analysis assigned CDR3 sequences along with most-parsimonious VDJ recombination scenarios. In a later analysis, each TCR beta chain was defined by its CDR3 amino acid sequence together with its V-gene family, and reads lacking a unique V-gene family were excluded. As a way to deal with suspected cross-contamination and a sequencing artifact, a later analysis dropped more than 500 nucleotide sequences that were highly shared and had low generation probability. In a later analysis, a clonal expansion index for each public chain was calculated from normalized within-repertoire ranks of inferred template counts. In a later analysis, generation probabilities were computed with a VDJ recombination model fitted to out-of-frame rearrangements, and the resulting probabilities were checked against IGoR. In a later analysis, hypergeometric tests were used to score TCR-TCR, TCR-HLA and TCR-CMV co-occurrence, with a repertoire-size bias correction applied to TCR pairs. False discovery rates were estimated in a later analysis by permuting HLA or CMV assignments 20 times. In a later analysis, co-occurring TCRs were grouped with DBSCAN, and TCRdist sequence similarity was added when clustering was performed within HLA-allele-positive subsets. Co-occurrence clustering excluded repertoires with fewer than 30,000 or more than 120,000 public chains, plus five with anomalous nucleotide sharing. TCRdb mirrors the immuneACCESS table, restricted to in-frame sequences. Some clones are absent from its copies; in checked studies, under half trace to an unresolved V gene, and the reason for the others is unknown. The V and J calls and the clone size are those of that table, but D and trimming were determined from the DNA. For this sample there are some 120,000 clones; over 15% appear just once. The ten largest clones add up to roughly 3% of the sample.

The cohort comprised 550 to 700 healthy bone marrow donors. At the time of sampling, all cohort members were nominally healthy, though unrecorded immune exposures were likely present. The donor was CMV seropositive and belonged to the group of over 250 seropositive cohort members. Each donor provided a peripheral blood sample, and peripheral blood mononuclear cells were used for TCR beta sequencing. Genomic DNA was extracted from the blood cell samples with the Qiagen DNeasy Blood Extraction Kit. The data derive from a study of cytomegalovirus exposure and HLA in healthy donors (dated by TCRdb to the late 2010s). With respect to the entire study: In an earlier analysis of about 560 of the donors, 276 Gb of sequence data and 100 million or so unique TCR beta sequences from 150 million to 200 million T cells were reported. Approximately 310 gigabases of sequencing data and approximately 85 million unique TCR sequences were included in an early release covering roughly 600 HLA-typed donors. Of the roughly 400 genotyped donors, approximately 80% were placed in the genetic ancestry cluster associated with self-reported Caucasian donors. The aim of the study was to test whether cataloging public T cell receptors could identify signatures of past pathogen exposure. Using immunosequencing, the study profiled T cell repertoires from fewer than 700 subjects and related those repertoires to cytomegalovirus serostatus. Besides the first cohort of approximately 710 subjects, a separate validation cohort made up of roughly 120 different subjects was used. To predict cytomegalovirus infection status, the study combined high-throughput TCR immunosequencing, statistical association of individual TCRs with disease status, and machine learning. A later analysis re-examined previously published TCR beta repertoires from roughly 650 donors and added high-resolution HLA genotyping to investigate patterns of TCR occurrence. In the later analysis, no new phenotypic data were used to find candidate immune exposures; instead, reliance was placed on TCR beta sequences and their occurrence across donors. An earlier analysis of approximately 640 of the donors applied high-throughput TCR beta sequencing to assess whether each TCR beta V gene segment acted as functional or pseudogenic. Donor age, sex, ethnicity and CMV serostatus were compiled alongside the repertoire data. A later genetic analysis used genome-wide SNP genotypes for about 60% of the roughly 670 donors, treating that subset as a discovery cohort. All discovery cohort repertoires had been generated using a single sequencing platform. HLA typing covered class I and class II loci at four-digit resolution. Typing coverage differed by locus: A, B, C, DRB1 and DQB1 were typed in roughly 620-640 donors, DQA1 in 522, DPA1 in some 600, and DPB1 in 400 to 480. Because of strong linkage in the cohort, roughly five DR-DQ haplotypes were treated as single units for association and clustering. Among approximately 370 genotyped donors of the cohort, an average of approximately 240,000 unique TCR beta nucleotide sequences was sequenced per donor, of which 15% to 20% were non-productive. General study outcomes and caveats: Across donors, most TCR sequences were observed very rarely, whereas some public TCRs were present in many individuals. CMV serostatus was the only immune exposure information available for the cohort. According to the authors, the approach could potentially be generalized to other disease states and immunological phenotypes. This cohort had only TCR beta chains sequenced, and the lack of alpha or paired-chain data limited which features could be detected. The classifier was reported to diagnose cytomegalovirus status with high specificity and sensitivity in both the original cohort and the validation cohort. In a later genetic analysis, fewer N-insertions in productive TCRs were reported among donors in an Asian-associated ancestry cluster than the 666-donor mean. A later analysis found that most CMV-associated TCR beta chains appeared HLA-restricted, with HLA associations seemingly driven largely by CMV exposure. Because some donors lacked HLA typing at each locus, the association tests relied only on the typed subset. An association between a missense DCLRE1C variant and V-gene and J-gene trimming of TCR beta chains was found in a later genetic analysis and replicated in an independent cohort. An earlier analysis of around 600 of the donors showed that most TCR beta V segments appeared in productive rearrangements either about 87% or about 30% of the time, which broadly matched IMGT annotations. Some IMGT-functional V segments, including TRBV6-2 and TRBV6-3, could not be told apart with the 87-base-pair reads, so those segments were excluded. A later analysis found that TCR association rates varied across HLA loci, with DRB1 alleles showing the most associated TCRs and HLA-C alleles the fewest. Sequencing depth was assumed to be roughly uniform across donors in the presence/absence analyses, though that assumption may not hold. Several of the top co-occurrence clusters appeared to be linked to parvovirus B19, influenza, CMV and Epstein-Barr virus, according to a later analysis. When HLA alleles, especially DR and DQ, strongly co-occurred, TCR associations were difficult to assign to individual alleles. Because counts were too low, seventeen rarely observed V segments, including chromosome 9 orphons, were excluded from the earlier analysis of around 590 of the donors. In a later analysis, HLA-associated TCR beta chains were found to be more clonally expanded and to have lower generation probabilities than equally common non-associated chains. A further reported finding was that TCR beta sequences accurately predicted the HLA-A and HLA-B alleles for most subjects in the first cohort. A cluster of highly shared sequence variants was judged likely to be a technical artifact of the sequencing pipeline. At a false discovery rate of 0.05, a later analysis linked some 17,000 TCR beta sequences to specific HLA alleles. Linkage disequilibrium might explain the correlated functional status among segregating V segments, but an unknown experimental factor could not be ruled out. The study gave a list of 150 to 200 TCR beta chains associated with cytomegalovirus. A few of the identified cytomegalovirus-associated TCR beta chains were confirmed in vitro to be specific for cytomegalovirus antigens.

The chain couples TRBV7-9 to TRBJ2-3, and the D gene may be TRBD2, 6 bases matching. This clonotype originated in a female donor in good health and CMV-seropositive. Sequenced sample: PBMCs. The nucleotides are TGTGCCAGCAGCTTTATAGCGGAGGGGGATACGCAGTATTTT. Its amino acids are CASSFIAEGDTQYF.